This TCR beta chain is drawn from a study of OX40 agonist ivuxolimab in advanced cancers. Repertoires were generated with immunoSEQ multiplex PCR, while TCRdb's copy carries only in-frame clones and drops some. Among some 82,000 clones listed, around nine tenths were seen once. There are 14 residues in the CDR3. The V gene end was trimmed by 7 bases and the J gene end by 1 base; junction bases not matched to a gene: 4. Germline loops: CDR1 MNHNS, CDR2 SASEGT. This chain connects TRBV6-1 to TRBJ2-7; 10 bases are a match to TRBD2. This specimen consisted of CD4+ or CD8+ T cells sorted from blood, obtained in a trial of the OX40 agonist ivuxolimab. The sequence came from an adult with an advanced solid tumor such as melanoma, head and neck, liver or kidney cancer. The CDR3 nucleotides are TGTGCCAGCACTCGGACTAGCGGTTCCTACGAGCAGTACTTC. Protein product: CASTRTSGSYEQYF.